This passage covers 18 T cell receptor beta chains from one sample sequenced in a study of T cells after yellow fever vaccination (dated by TCRdb to the late 2010s). The sample's treatment or condition label, decoded: live attenuated yellow fever vaccine strain. Library preparation used 5' RACE. These reads were obtained on an Illumina NovaSeq 6000. TCRdb reworked the public reads: Q25 trimming with fastp, MiXCR clone assembly, productive beta chains retained. Identical CDR3 proteins give one entry, which carries the most common genes and DNA. The sample data list about 340,000 distinct CDR3 sequences, and approximately 13% of these were observed just once. 3.2% of the sample lies in the top ten. The sequenced sample was CD4+ T cells sorted from PBMCs, obtained 15 days after the yellow fever booster vaccination. These receptors were taken from a young man who received the YFV17D yellow fever vaccine.

The V gene is TRBV5-1, the J gene TRBJ2-7; 7 nucleotides match TRBD1. This CDR3 comprises 16 residues. Trimming cost V 0 bases and J 0 bases; bases outside gene matches: 6. Germline CDR1 reads SGHRS; CDR2 reads YFSETQ. The CDR3 sequence is CASSLDPGTDSYEQYV. CDR3 sequence (DNA): TGCGCCAGCAGCTTGGACCCCGGGACAGACTCCTACGAGCAGTACGTC.

This clonotype was observed a few times. The chain couples TRBV6-1 to TRBJ2-1; perhaps TRBD1 as D (6 bases). Germline V lookup: CDR1 MNHNS, CDR2 SASEGT. CDR3 length equals 14 residues. V shed 5 bases and J shed 9 bases, with 17 bases lying between them. CDR3 in DNA: TGTGCCAGCAGTCCGGGCTCCAGGGGCGTTGAGCAGTTCTTC. Translation: CASSPGSRGVEQFF.

This clonotype was recorded a few times. The genes are TRBV5-4 and TRBJ2-1; D call uncertain. This CDR3 is built from 12 residues. The germline V gene has CDR1 SGHNT and CDR2 YYREEE (reference sequence). With 9 bases removed from V and 1 base from J, the gap between germline ends came to 8 bases. CDR3 DNA sequence: TGTGCCAACGGGCTGTCCTACAATGAGCAGTTCTTC. The encoded protein is CANGLSYNEQFF. Supplemented by reference TRBV5-4 and TRBJ2-1, the full variable domain reads ETGVTQSPTHLIKTRGQQVTLRCSSQSGHNTVSWYQQALGQGPQFIFQYYREEENGRGNFPPRFSGLQFPNYSSELNVNALELDDSALYLCANGLSYNEQFFGPGTRLTVL.

This clonotype has at least ten counts. The chain joins TRBV18 to TRBJ1-1; D gene uncertain. The V and J ends lost 5 bases and 1 base respectively, with 8 bases between them. Germline V CDR1 and CDR2: KGHSH, LQKENI. This CDR3 is 13 amino acids long. The chain's CDR3 is CASSSQSNTEAFF. The CDR3 DNA sequence: TGTGCCAGCTCATCGCAGTCGAACACTGAAGCTTTCTTT.

The table lists this clonotype with a few counts. V and J are TRBV5-5 and TRBJ1-4, with unresolved D. The CDR3 is made up of 12 amino acids. V lost 7 bases, J lost 8 bases, and 12 bases lay in between. Germline-derived CDR1 and CDR2 are SGHKS and YYEKEE (reference sequence). The CDR3 nucleotides are TGTGCCAGCCAGGTACGGGAGGAAAAACTGTTTTTT. Translated, it gives CASQVREEKLFF.

The chain recombines TRBV5-1 with TRBJ2-4; TRBD1 might be the D (6 bases). Trimming shortened V by 3 bases and J by 5 bases, and 9 bases separated the two germline ends. The germline V gene has CDR1 SGHRS and CDR2 YFSETQ. This CDR3 is built from 13 residues. The CDR3 sequence is CASSWGRENIQYF. The DNA for the CDR3 is TGCGCCAGCAGCTGGGGGCGCGAAAACATTCAGTACTTC.

This clonotype has a handful of counts. The chain couples TRBV6-2 or TRBV6-3 to TRBJ1-2; 10 bases match TRBD1. V was clipped by 6 bases and J by 0 bases; unmatched bases: 1. CDR1 MNHEY and CDR2 SVGEGT come from the germline V gene. The CDR3 covers 14 residues. In DNA form, the CDR3 reads TGTGCCAGCAGAGGACAGGGGGCTAACTATGGCTACACCTTC. This codes for CASRGQGANYGYTF.

The rearrangement uses TRBV19 and TRBJ1-3; 7 nucleotides align to TRBD1. In germline, CDR1 is LNHDA, CDR2 SQIVND (reference sequence). The CDR3 is 15 amino acids. V was clipped by 3 bases and J by 2 bases; unmatched bases: 4. The CDR3 loop is CASSISTGTGNTIYF. Written as DNA, the CDR3 is TGTGCCAGTAGTATCTCGACAGGGACTGGAAACACCATATATTTT.

The rearrangement joins TRBV19 to TRBJ1-2; 7 positions agree with TRBD1. This CDR3 has 13 amino acids. The germline CDR1 and CDR2 sequences are LNHDA and SQIVND (reference sequence). With 8 bases clipped from V and 4 bases from J, the junction kept 7 bases outside the gene matches. CDR3 in amino acids: CASGKQGFYGYTF. In DNA, the CDR3 is TGTGCCAGTGGGAAACAGGGGTTCTATGGCTACACCTTC.

Written as DNA, the CDR3 is TGTGCCAGCAGCCAAGGTCTCGGCCGGACGCATTCACCCCTCCACTTT. Translating it yields CASSQGLGRTHSPLHF. The genes are TRBV3-1 and TRBJ1-6; no definite D call. This CDR3 is 16 amino acids long. Trimming took 1 base from V and 8 from J, leaving 15 bases between them. The germline gives CDR1 LGHDT, CDR2 YNNKEL (reference sequence). Full variable domain (outside the CDR3, taken from reference TRBV3-1 and TRBJ1-6): DTAVSQTPKYLVTQMGNDKSIKCEQNLGHDTMYWYKQDSKKFLKIMFSYNNKELIINETVPNRFSPKSPDKAHLNLHINSLELGDSAVYFCASSQGLGRTHSPLHFGNGTRLTVT.

This sequence joins TRBV7-6 and TRBJ2-2; 13 nucleotides match TRBD2. Germline V lookup: CDR1 SGHVS, CDR2 FNYEAQ. V lost 5 bases to trimming and J lost 7 bases; unmatched junction nucleotides: 7. This CDR3 is built from 16 residues. The CDR3 sequence: CASSHRTSGGLGELFF. The CDR3 DNA is TGTGCCAGCAGCCATCGGACTAGCGGGGGACTCGGGGAGCTGTTTTTT.

The chain joins TRBV4-3 to TRBJ1-1; D gene uncertain. V lost 0 bases, J lost 7 bases, and 9 bases lay in between. There are 13 residues in the CDR3. Germline V gene data show CDR1 as LGHNA and CDR2 as YSLEER. The CDR3 loop reads CASSQDYGSEAFF. The CDR3 DNA is TGCGCCAGCAGCCAAGATTATGGCAGTGAAGCTTTCTTT.

This clonotype was seen a few times. This chain's CDR3 is CASTLAGGNEQFF. The CDR3 DNA sequence: TGTGCCAGCACCCTAGCGGGGGGTAATGAGCAGTTCTTC. This chain connects TRBV6-6 to TRBJ2-1; 11 bases map to TRBD2. There are 13 residues in the CDR3. V was pared by 7 bases and J by 7 bases, with 3 bases of the junction left unmatched. The germline CDR1 and CDR2 sequences are MNHNY and SVGAGI (reference sequence).

The chain is built from TRBV4-3 and TRBJ2-7; 15 nucleotides match TRBD2. Germline V lookup: CDR1 LGHNA, CDR2 YSLEER. V lost 1 base, J lost 6 bases, and 1 base stayed unmatched. CDR3 length: 15 amino acids. The CDR3 spells CASSQGGLAGGEQYF. CDR3 in DNA: TGCGCCAGCAGCCAAGGGGGACTAGCGGGGGGCGAGCAGTACTTC.

This clonotype has a handful of counts. The CDR3 nucleotides read TGTGCCAGCAGCTTGGTATTCTCTTCAGATACGCAGTATTTT. Translation: CASSLVFSSDTQYF. The chain links TRBV5-6 to TRBJ2-3, with no clear D. V was clipped by 0 bases and J by 4 bases, with 9 bases between them. The CDR3 has 14 amino acids. Germline CDR1 SGHDT, CDR2 YYEEEE.

The rearrangement links TRBV7-2 to TRBJ1-5; 8 nucleotides match TRBD1. J lost 3 bases, V lost 5 bases, and 6 bases had no gene match. Germline values: CDR1 SGHTA, CDR2 FQGNSA. The length of the CDR3 is 15 residues. In nucleotides, the CDR3 is TGTGCCAGCAGCCCACTACAGGGGGTCAATCAGCCCCAGCATTTT. Its protein is CASSPLQGVNQPQHF. Using reference TRBV7-2 and TRBJ1-5 for the parts outside the CDR3, the full variable domain is GAGVSQSPSNKVTEKGKDVELRCDPISGHTALYWYRQSLGQGLEFLIYFQGNSAPDKSGLPSDRFSAERTGGSVSTLTIQRTQQEDSAVYLCASSPLQGVNQPQHFGDGTRLSIL.

The chain's CDR3 is CASSVGLTGELFF. The CDR3 DNA follows: TGTGCCAGCAGCGTAGGGTTAACCGGGGAGCTGTTTTTT. This rearrangement joins TRBV9 to TRBJ2-2; D remains unclear. The germline V gene has CDR1 SGDLS and CDR2 YYNGEE. The CDR3 covers 13 residues. The V and J ends lost 0 bases and 5 bases respectively, with 5 bases between them. The full variable domain, in which reference TRBV9 and TRBJ2-2 provide the parts outside the CDR3, is DSGVTQTPKHLITATGQRVTLRCSPRSGDLSVYWYQQSLDQGLQFLIQYYNGEERAKGNILERFSAQQFPDLHSELNLSSLELGDSALYFCASSVGLTGELFFGEGSRLTVL.

This clonotype was found a few times. The rearrangement uses TRBV6-2 or TRBV6-3 and TRBJ2-4; TRBD1 is a possible D gene (5 bases). The V and J ends lost 5 bases and 12 bases respectively, with 14 bases between them. The CDR3 is made up of 12 amino acids. Germline CDR1 reads MNHEY; CDR2 reads SVGEGT. CDR3 protein: CASSETWTYQYF. CDR3 nucleotide sequence: TGTGCCAGCAGTGAGACATGGACATATCAGTACTTC.